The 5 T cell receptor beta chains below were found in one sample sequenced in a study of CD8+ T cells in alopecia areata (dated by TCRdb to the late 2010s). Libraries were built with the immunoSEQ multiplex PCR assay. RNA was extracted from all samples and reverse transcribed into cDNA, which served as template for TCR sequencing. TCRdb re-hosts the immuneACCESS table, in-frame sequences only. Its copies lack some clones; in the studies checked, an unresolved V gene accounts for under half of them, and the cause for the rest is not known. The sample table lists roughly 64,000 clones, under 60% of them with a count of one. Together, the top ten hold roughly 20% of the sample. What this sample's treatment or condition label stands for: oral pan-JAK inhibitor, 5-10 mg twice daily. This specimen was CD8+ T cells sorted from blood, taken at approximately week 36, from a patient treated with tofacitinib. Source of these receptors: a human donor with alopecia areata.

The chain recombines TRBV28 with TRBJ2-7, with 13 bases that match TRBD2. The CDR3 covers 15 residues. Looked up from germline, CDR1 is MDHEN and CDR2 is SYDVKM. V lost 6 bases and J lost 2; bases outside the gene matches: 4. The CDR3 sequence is CASSLGLAGTYEQYF. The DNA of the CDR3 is TGTGCCAGCAGCCTGGGACTAGCGGGGACCTACGAGCAGTACTTC.

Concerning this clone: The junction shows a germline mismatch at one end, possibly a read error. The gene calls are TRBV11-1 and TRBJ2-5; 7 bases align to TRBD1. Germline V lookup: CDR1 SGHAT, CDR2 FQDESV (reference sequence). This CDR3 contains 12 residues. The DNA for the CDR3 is TGTGCCAGCAGCTCCGTTTCCGGGACAGATCACTTC. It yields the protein CASSSVSGTDHF.

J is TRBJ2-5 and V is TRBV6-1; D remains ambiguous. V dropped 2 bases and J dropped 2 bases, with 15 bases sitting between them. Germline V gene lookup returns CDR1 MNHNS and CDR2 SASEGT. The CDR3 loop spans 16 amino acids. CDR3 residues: CASSEYGWGDQETQYF. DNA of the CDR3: TGTGCCAGCAGTGAATATGGGTGGGGTGATCAAGAGACCCAGTACTTC.

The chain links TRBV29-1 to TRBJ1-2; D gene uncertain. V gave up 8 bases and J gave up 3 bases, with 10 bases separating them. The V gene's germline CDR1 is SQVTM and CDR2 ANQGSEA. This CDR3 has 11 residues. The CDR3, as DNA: TGCAGCATAGGGAAGGACTATGGCTACACCTTC. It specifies CSIGKDYGYTF.

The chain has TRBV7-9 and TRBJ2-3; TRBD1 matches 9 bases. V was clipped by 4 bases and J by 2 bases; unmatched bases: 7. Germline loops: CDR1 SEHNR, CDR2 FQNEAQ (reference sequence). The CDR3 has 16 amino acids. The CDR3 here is CASSSNRGPVTDTQYF. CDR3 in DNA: TGTGCCAGCAGCTCCAACAGGGGGCCCGTCACAGATACGCAGTATTTT.